The source of this T cell receptor beta chain is a study of glioma-infiltrating T cells after dendritic cell vaccination (dated by TCRdb to about 2016). The study in broad terms: The cohort included some 15 glioblastoma patients drawn from Phase I and II dendritic cell vaccination trials, of whom 9 were newly diagnosed and 6 had recurrent disease. Between about 2003 and 2013, patients were given autologous tumor lysate-pulsed dendritic cell vaccination. To make the vaccine, monocyte-derived dendritic cells were cultured for seven to eight days with IL-4 and GM-CSF and then pulsed overnight with autologous tumor lysate. Patients received three intradermal dendritic cell vaccine injections at biweekly intervals in the arm below the axilla. Deep sequencing of TCR beta CDR3 regions was used to quantify tumor-infiltrating lymphocyte content and compare tumor and blood repertoires in dendritic cell-vaccinated glioblastoma patients. TCR sequencing metrics, including TIL content and tumor-blood repertoire overlap, were correlated with survival after dendritic cell vaccination.

Regarding this clone: Its antigen is not yet known. Base qualities are not recorded, but no much larger clone differs from it by a single base.

Overall study outcomes, separate from this receptor: No direct relationship between TCR clonality and survival was found, suggesting a diverse polyclonal response may matter. The cohort was small and heterogeneous, only a few patients had full blood and tumor sets, and even fewer had initial-recurrent tumor pairs. The three-group TCR overlap response model was described as speculative and requiring prospective validation. After dendritic cell vaccination, a higher estimated pretreatment TIL content predicted longer time to progression and longer overall survival.

Per the germline V gene, SGHNT is the CDR1 and YENEEA is the CDR2. V and J lose 4 bases and 4 bases, and a span of 10 bases separates them. The CDR3 starts with the cysteine, ends with the phenylalanine, and has 13 residues. The kept DNA is CDR3 alone, 39 bases in frame from the first base. In light of the paper, this sample's time point label describes: after dendritic cell vaccination, including at tumor progression/relapse. Patients were selected for having adequate residual fresh-frozen tumor tissue and more than two years of available survival data. Molecular status otherwise varied across the glioblastoma patients, but none of them carried an isocitrate dehydrogenase mutation. PBMC were collected before vaccination, two weeks after the third vaccination, and at tumor progression when it occurred. The Qiagen DNeasy Blood extraction Kit was used to extract genomic DNA. The immunoSEQ assay amplified TCRB CDR3 regions from roughly 2 micrograms of genomic DNA, or from all available DNA when less than that amount was available. Multiplex PCR used 60 forward primers for TCR V beta segments and 13 reverse primers for J beta segments. Synthetic control templates were spiked into each sample at limiting dilution to estimate reads per starting template. Reads of 87 bp were generated by sequencing on the Illumina HiSeq System. In the source study's methods: PCR and sequencing errors were removed by a nearest neighbor algorithm that merged closely related sequences. TCR overlap was defined as the percentage of unique tumor TCR beta sequences that were also present in the same patient's peripheral blood. TCRdb retrieved this table from immuneACCESS and kept in-frame rearrangements only. Not all clones are present; in checked studies, unresolved V genes account for under half, and no reason is known for the remainder. V, J and clone size derive from that table, while D and trimming were established from the DNA sequence. This sample has more than 45,000 clones in its table, and 70% to 85% of those were observed once. The biggest ten clones account for approximately 14% of the sample.

The sequencing used blood, collected after dendritic cell vaccination. The V gene is TRBV11-3 and the J gene is TRBJ1-1; a weak D assignment points to TRBD1 (5 bases agree). The sequence derives from a human donor with glioblastoma. The DNA is as follows: TGTGCCAGCAGCTCCAGGGAGGGCACTGAAGCTTTCTTT. Translated, it gives CASSSREGTEAFF.